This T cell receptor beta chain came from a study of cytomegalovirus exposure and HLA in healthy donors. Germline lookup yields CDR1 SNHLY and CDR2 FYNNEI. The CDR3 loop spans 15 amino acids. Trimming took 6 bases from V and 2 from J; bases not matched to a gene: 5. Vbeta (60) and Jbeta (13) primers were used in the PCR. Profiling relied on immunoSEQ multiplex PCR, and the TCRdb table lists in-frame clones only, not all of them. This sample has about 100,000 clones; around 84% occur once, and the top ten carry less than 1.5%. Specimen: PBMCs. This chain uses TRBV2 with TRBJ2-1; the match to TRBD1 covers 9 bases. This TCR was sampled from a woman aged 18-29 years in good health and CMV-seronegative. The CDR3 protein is CASSSDRGAYNEQFF. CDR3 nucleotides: TGTGCCAGCAGCTCGGACAGGGGAGCCTACAATGAGCAGTTCTTC.